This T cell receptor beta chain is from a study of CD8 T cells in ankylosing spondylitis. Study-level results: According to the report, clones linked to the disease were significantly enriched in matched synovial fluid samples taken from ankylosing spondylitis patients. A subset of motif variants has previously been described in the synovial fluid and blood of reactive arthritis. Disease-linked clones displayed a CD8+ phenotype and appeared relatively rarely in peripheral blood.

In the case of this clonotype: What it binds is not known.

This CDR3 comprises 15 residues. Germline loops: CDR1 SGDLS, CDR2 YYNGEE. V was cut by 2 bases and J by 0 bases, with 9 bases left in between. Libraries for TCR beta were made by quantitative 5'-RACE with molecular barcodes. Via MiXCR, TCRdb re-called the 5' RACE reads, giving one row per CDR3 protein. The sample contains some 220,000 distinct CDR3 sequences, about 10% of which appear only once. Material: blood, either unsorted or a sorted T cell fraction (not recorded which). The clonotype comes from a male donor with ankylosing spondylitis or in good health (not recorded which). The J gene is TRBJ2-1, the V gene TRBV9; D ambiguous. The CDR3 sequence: CASSVAVDSYNEQFF. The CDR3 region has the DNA TGTGCCAGCAGCGTGGCAGTGGACTCCTACAATGAGCAGTTCTTC.